The 21 T cell receptor beta chains in this list originate from one sample, sequenced in a study of T cell responses to AZD1222 COVID-19 vaccine. TCRdb's table, derived via immunoSEQ multiplex PCR, lists solely in-frame clones and lacks some. This table has some 150,000 clones, approximately 90% appearing once. The sequenced sample was peripheral blood, obtained on day 0 of AZD1222 vaccination. These receptors originate from an adult in good health.

This chain uses TRBV4-1 with TRBJ1-1, with D unclear. Germline lookup yields CDR1 MGHRA and CDR2 YSYEKL. CDR3 length: 14 amino acids. V was cut by 4 bases and J by 3 bases, with 12 bases left in between. CDR3 amino acids: CASSLLNRDTEAFF. CDR3 DNA sequence: TGCGCCAGCAGCCTCCTCAACAGAGACACTGAAGCTTTCTTT.

The chain joins TRBV28 to TRBJ2-7, with TRBD1 matching 11 bases. Trimming cost V 1 base and J 5 bases; bases outside gene matches: 10. Germline V lookup: CDR1 MDHEN, CDR2 SYDVKM. This CDR3 has 17 residues. The CDR3 bases are TGTGCCAGCAGTTTATCTAGCTGGGGACAGGGGGTCCACGAGCAGTACTTC. The encoded protein is CASSLSSWGQGVHEQYF. The variable domain in full, completed from reference TRBV28 and TRBJ2-7, reads DVKVTQSSRYLVKRTGEKVFLECVQDMDHENMFWYRQDPGLGLRLIYFSYDVKMKEKGDIPEGYSVSREKKERFSLILESASTNQTSMYLCASSLSSWGQGVHEQYFGPGTRLTVT.

The rearrangement uses TRBV5-6 and TRBJ2-7, with D perhaps TRBD2 (5 bases). The CDR3 loop spans 14 amino acids. In germline, CDR1 is SGHDT, CDR2 YYEEEE. V dropped 2 bases and J dropped 0 bases, with 9 bases sitting between them. The CDR3 here is CASSFLGSSYEQYF. The CDR3 region has the DNA TGTGCCAGCAGCTTCTTGGGGAGCTCCTACGAGCAGTACTTC.

The chain uses TRBV11-3 and TRBJ1-1; weak D call: TRBD1 (5 bases). Germline V lookup: CDR1 SGHNT, CDR2 YENEEA. Trimming pared 6 bases from V and 3 bases from J, leaving 11 bases between. CDR3 length: 13 residues. In DNA, the CDR3 is TGTGCCAGCAGTACCCAGGGACACACTGAAGCTTTCTTT. It is translated as CASSTQGHTEAFF.

This rearrangement joins TRBV6-1 to TRBJ1-2, with unresolved D. This CDR3 has 16 residues. Germline V gene sequence: CDR1 MNHNS, CDR2 SASEGT. Deletions cut 4 bases from V and 4 bases from J, with 19 bases between. CDR3 region: CASSGGGVGSLYGYTF. CDR3 bases: TGTGCCAGCAGTGGGGGTGGCGTTGGGAGCCTCTATGGCTACACCTTC.

The V call is TRBV30, the J call TRBJ1-2; D gene unclear. Trimming removed 5 bases from V and 8 bases from J, with 9 bases in between. Germline loops: CDR1 GTSNPN, CDR2 SVGIG (reference sequence). The CDR3 contains 10 residues. The CDR3 sequence is CAWGPGGYTF. The CDR3 DNA is TGTGCCTGGGGGCCGGGCGGCTACACCTTC.

This chain connects TRBV7-2 to TRBJ1-5, with D perhaps TRBD1 (6 bases). Trimming removed 9 bases from V and 4 bases from J, with 13 bases in between. Germline CDR1 and CDR2: SGHTA and FQGNSA. This CDR3 region has 13 residues. CDR3 in DNA: TGTGCCAGTTCAGGGGCCAGAAATCAGCCCCAGCATTTT. Translating it yields CASSGARNQPQHF.

V and J are TRBV7-9 and TRBJ1-1, with unresolved D. Trimming took off 8 bases at V and 1 base at J, with 11 bases between the two ends. CDR1 and CDR2 from the germline V gene are SEHNR and FQNEAQ (reference sequence). The CDR3 length is 13 residues. CDR3: CASLAAENTEAFF. The CDR3 DNA sequence: TGTGCCAGCCTCGCGGCAGAGAACACTGAAGCTTTCTTT.

This chain uses TRBV4-3 with TRBJ1-4, with D hard to call. Germline V gene sequence: CDR1 LGHNA, CDR2 YSLEER. Trimming left V 0 bases short and J 8 bases short, with 16 bases between. CDR3 length equals 16 residues. The CDR3 loop is CASSQDTTTGGEKLFF. DNA for the CDR3: TGCGCCAGCAGCCAAGATACCACAACGGGAGGGGAAAAACTGTTTTTT.

The J gene is TRBJ1-2, the V gene TRBV30; weak D call: TRBD1 (6 bases). The CDR3 covers 14 residues. The V end lost 3 bases, the J end lost 6 bases, and 17 bases lay between the germline ends. Germline CDR1 reads GTSNPN; CDR2 reads SVGIG (reference sequence). The CDR3 nucleotides are TGTGCCTGGAGGGAAGCTTGGGGGCTAGATGGCTACACCTTC. It translates to CAWREAWGLDGYTF. The variable domain in full, with the rest retrieved from reference TRBV30 and TRBJ1-2, is SQTIHQWPATLVQPVGSPLSLECTVEGTSNPNLYWYRQAAGRGLQLLFYSVGIGQISSEVPQNLSASRPQDRQFILSSKKLLLSDSGFYLCAWREAWGLDGYTFGSGTRLTVV.

This clone was seen a handful of times. The chain links TRBV11-2 to TRBJ2-1; 11 bases are a match to TRBD1. The J segment lost 14 bases and the V segment lost 5 bases, leaving 23 bases of the junction unmatched. The germline V gene encodes CDR1 SGHAT and CDR2 FQNNGV. The CDR3 length is 18 residues. The CDR3 sequence is CASSPLLDIGTGGIIEFF. The CDR3, as DNA: TGTGCCAGCAGCCCCCTCCTAGACATCGGGACAGGGGGAATCATTGAGTTCTTC.

This clone was picked up a small number of times. V gene TRBV30 combines with J gene TRBJ1-6, with TRBD1 matching 8 bases. The CDR3 runs to 14 residues. The trim removed 4 bases at V and 8 bases at J, leaving 7 bases unmatched. Germline CDR1 and CDR2: GTSNPN and SVGIG (reference sequence). The CDR3 nucleotides read TGTGCCTGGATCGCGACAGGGGCTCATTCACCCCTCCACTTT. Translation: CAWIATGAHSPLHF.

The chain has TRBV19 and TRBJ1-1; TRBD1 matches 7 bases. The V gene's germline CDR1 is LNHDA and CDR2 SQIVND (reference sequence). The CDR3 is 16 residues long. J was trimmed by 8 bases and V by 5 bases; bases with no gene match: 17. CDR3 sequence (DNA): TGTGCCAGTAGTGTCTTTCTTGGACAGGATACACCCGAAGCTTTCTTT. It yields the protein CASSVFLGQDTPEAFF.

The J gene is TRBJ1-1, the V gene TRBV9; D is uncertain. The CDR3 runs 14 residues. Germline CDR1 reads SGDLS; CDR2 reads YYNGEE. Trimming stripped 4 bases from V and 1 base from J, with 11 bases between. CDR3 protein: CASSPPGRNTEAFF. DNA of the CDR3: TGTGCCAGCAGCCCCCCAGGCCGGAACACTGAAGCTTTCTTT.

This chain links TRBV4-3 with TRBJ2-2; TRBD1 aligns across 7 bases. This CDR3 is 15 amino acids long. V shed 3 bases and J 7 bases; nucleotides not matched to a gene: 8. CDR1 is LGHNA, CDR2 YSLEER, per germline. In DNA form, the CDR3 reads TGCGCCAGCAGCCACCAGACAGGGAGCGGCGGGGAGCTGTTTTTT. Translation: CASSHQTGSGGELFF.

V and J are TRBV5-1 and TRBJ1-6; D ambiguous. Germline V CDR1 and CDR2: SGHRS, YFSETQ. CDR3 length equals 14 residues. The V gene lost 0 bases and the J gene lost 9 bases, with 10 bases spanning the gap. The chain's CDR3 is CASSLEGSPSPLHF. The CDR3 DNA is TGCGCCAGCAGCTTGGAGGGCAGCCCTTCACCCCTCCACTTT. The full variable domain, its missing parts supplied by reference TRBV5-1 and TRBJ1-6, is KAGVTQTPRYLIKTRGQQVTLSCSPISGHRSVSWYQQTPGQGLQFLFEYFSETQRNKGNFPGRFSGRQFSNSRSEMNVSTLELGDSALYLCASSLEGSPSPLHFGNGTRLTVT.

This clone was counted a single time. This rearrangement joins TRBV10-2 to TRBJ1-2; D is possibly TRBD1 (5 bases). V was pared by 5 bases and J by 2 bases, with 12 bases between. Looked up from germline, CDR1 is WSHSY and CDR2 is SAAADI. The CDR3 runs 14 residues. In DNA form, the CDR3 reads TGCGCCAGCAGTTTCACAGGAACGAACTATGGCTACACCTTC. It specifies CASSFTGTNYGYTF.

The rearrangement links TRBV3-1 (or the pseudogene TRBV3-2) to TRBJ2-1, with 10 bases that match TRBD1. Trimming removed 6 bases from V and 5 bases from J; junction bases left unmatched: 7. This CDR3 has 15 amino acids. CDR1 and CDR2 (germline): LGHDT, YNNKEL (reference sequence). The CDR3 DNA reads TGTGCCAGCAGAAGAGGGACAGGGGTTAACAATGAGCAGTTCTTC. Encoded protein: CASRRGTGVNNEQFF.

The chain links TRBV30 to TRBJ1-1; no firm D call. The CDR3 sequence is 12 residues long. Trimming shortened V by 5 bases and J by 1 base, and 8 bases separated the two germline ends. The germline V gene has CDR1 GTSNPN and CDR2 SVGIG (reference sequence). The CDR3 loop reads CAWGRSNTEAFF. CDR3 sequence (DNA): TGTGCCTGGGGTCGGTCGAACACTGAAGCTTTCTTT. The full variable domain, its missing parts supplied by reference TRBV30 and TRBJ1-1, is SQTIHQWPATLVQPVGSPLSLECTVEGTSNPNLYWYRQAAGRGLQLLFYSVGIGQISSEVPQNLSASRPQDRQFILSSKKLLLSDSGFYLCAWGRSNTEAFFGQGTRLTVV.

CDR3 coding DNA: TGCGCCAGCAGCTTGTCCCCCCGCGATACGCAGTATTTT. It codes for CASSLSPRDTQYF. The chain carries TRBV5-1 and TRBJ2-3, with unresolved D. Trimming removed 1 base from V and 6 bases from J, with 9 bases in between. The V gene's germline CDR1 is SGHRS and CDR2 YFSETQ. CDR3 length equals 13 residues. Supplemented by reference TRBV5-1 and TRBJ2-3, the full variable domain reads KAGVTQTPRYLIKTRGQQVTLSCSPISGHRSVSWYQQTPGQGLQFLFEYFSETQRNKGNFPGRFSGRQFSNSRSEMNVSTLELGDSALYLCASSLSPRDTQYFGPGTRLTVL.

This clone was seen just once. The chain links TRBV20-1 to TRBJ1-1, with D maybe TRBD1 (5 bases). There are 15 residues in the CDR3. Per the germline V gene, CDR1 is DFQATT and CDR2 is SNEGSKA (reference sequence). The ends were cut back, 3 bases at V and 3 bases at J, with 17 bases in the middle. In DNA form, the CDR3 reads TGCAGTGCTAGTAGCCCGGGGGGAAGGTACACTGAAGCTTTCTTT. This translates into CSASSPGGRYTEAFF.